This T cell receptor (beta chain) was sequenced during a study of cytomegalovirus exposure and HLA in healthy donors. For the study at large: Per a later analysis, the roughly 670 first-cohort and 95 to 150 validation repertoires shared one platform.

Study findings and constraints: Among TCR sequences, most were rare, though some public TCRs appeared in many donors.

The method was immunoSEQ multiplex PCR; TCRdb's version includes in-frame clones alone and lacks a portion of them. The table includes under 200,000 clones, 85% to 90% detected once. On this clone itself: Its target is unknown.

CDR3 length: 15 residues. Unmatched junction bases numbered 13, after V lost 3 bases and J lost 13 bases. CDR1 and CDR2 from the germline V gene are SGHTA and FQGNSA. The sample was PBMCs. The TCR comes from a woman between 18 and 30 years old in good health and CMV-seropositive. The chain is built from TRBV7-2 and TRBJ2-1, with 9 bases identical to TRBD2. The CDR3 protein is CASSFASSGTRGQFF. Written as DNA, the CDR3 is TGTGCCAGCAGCTTTGCATCTAGCGGGACGAGAGGACAGTTCTTC.